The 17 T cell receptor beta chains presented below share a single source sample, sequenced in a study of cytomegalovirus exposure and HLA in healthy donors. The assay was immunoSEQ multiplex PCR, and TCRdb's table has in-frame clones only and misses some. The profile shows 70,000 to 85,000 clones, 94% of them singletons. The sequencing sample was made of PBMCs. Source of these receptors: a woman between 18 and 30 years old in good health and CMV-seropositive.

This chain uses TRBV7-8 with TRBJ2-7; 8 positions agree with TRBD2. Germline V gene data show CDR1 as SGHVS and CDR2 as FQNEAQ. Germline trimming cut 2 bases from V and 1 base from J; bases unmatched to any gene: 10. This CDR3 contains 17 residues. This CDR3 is CASSLRISGGGSYEQYF. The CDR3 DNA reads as TGTGCCAGCAGCTTAAGGATCAGCGGGGGCGGGTCCTACGAGCAGTACTTC.

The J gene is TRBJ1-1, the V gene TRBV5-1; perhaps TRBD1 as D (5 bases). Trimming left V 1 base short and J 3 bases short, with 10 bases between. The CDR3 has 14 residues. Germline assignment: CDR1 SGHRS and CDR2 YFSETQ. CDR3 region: CASSLRGTDTEAFF. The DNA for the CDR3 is TGCGCCAGCAGCTTGCGGGGGACTGACACTGAAGCTTTCTTT.

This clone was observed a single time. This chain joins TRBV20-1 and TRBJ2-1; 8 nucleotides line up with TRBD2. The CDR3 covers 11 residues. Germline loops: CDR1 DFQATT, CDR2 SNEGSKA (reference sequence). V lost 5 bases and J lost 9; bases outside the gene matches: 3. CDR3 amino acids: CSARGGIEQFF. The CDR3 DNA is TGCAGTGCTCGGGGGGGAATTGAGCAGTTCTTC.

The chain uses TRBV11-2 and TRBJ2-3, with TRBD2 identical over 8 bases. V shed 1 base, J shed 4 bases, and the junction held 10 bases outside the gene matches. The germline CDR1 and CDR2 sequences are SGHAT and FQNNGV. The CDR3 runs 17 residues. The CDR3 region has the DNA TGTGCCAGCAGCTTAGCCAGAAGCGCGGGGGGAGCAGATACGCAGTATTTT. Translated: CASSLARSAGGADTQYF.

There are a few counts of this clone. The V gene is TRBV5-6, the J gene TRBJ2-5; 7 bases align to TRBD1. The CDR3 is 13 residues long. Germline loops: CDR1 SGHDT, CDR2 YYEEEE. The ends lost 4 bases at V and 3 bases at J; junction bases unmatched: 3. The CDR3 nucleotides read TGTGCCAGCAGCATCGGACAGGAAGAGACCCAGTACTTC. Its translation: CASSIGQEETQYF. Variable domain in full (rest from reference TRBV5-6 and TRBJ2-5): DAGVTQSPTHLIKTRGQQVTLRCSPKSGHDTVSWYQQALGQGPQFIFQYYEEEERQRGNFPDRFSGHQFPNYSSELNVNALLLGDSALYLCASSIGQEETQYFGPGTRLLVL.

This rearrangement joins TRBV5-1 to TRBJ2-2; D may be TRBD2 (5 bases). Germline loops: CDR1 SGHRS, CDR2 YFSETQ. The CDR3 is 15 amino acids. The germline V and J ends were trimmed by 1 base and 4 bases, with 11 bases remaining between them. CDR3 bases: TGCGCCAGCAGCTTGACTAGTACGGGCACCGGGGAGCTGTTTTTT. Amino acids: CASSLTSTGTGELFF.

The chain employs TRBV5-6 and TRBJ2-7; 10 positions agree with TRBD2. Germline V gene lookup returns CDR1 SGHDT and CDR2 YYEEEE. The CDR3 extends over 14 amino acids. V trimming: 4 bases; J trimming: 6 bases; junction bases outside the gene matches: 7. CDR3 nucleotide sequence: TGTGCCAGCAGCATTAACAGCGGGAGGGTCGAGCAGTACTTC. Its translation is CASSINSGRVEQYF.

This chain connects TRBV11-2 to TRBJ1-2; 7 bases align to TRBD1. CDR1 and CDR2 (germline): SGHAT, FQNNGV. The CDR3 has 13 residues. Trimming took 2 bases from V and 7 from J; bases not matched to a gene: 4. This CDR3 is CASSLFNRGGYTF. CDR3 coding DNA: TGTGCCAGCAGCTTATTTAACAGGGGTGGCTACACCTTC.

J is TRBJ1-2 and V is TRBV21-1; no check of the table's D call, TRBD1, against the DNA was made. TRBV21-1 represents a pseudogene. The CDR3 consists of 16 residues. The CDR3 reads CAAPSSWTGGRYGYTF. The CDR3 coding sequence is TGTGCCGCGCCCTCCAGCTGGACAGGGGGAAGATATGGCTACACCTTC.

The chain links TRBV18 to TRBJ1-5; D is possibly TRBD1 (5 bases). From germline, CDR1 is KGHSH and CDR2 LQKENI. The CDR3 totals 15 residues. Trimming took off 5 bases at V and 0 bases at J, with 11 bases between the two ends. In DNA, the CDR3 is TGTGCCAGCTCAGACGGGGGGTTTAGCAATCAGCCCCAGCATTTT. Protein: CASSDGGFSNQPQHF.

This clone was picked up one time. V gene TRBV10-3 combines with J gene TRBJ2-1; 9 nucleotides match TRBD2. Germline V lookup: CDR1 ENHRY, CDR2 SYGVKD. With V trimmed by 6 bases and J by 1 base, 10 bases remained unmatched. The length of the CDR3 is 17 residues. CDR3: CAIRQVSGRESYNEQFF. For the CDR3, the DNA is TGTGCCATCAGACAGGTTAGCGGGAGAGAGTCCTACAATGAGCAGTTCTTC.

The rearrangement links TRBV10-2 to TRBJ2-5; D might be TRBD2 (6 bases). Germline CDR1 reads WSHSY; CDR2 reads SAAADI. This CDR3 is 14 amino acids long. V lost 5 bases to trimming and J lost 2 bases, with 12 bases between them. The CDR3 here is CASSKLARQETQYF. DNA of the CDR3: TGCGCCAGCAGTAAACTAGCTCGGCAAGAGACCCAGTACTTC.

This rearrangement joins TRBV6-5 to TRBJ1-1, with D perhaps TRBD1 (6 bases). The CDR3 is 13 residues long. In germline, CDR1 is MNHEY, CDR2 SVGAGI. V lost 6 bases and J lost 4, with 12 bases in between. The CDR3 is CASSRTGFTEAFF. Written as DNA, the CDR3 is TGTGCCAGCAGCCGAACAGGGTTCACTGAAGCTTTCTTT.

CDR3 coding DNA: TGTGCCAGCAGCCAAACCTTCACAGGGGCCAGGGGGCAGTACTTC. Translated: CASSQTFTGARGQYF. The chain has TRBV4-2 and TRBJ2-7, with 7 bases that match TRBD1. Germline-derived CDR1 and CDR2 are LGHNA and YNFKEQ. Losses at the gene ends were 2 bases for V and 9 bases for J; bases not matched to a gene: 13. The CDR3 totals 15 residues.

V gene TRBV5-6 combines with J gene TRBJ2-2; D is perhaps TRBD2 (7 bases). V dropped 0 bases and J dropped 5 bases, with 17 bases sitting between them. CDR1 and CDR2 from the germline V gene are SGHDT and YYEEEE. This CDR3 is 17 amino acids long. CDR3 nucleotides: TGTGCCAGCAGCTTGGTGATACGGGGGGCCTTTACCGGGGAGCTGTTTTTT. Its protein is CASSLVIRGAFTGELFF.

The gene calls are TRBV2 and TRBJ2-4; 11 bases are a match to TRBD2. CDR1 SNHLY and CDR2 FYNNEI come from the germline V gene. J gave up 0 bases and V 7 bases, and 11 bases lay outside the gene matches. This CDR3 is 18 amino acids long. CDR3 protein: CASNVGLAGGLAKNIQYF. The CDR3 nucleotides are TGTGCCAGCAACGTGGGGCTAGCGGGGGGACTAGCCAAAAACATTCAGTACTTC.

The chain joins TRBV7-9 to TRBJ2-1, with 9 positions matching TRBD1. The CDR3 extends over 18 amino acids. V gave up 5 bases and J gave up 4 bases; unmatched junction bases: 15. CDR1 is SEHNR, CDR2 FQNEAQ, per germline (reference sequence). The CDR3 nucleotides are TGTGCCAGCAGCGTGGGACAGGGCATGGTAGGGTTATACAATGAGCAGTTCTTC. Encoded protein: CASSVGQGMVGLYNEQFF.